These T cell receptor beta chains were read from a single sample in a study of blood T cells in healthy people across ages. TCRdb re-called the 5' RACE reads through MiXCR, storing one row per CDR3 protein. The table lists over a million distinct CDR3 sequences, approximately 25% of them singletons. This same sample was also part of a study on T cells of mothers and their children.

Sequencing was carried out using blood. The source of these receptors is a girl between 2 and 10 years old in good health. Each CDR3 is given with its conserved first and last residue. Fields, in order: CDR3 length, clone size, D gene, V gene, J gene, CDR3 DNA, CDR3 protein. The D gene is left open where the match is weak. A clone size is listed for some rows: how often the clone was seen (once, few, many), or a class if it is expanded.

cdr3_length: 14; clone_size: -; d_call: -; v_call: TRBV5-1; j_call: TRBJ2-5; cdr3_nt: TGCGCCAGCAGCTTGGCCCAGGTCCAAGAGACCCAGTACTTC; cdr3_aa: CASSLAQVQETQYF
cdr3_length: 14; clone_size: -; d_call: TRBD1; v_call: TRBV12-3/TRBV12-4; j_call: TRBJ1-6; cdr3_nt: TGTGCCAGCAAGGGGGGACAGCCCAATTCACCCCTCCACTTT; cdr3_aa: CASKGGQPNSPLHF
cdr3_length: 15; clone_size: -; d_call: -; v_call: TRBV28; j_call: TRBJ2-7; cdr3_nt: TGTGCCAGCACCCATGAGATCTTGAGGCCCTCCGAGCAGTACTTC; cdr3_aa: CASTHEILRPSEQYF
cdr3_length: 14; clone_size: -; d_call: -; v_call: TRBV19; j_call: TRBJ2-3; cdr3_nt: TGTGCCAGTAGTATCGCCGCGGTCACAGATACGCAGTATTTT; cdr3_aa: CASSIAAVTDTQYF
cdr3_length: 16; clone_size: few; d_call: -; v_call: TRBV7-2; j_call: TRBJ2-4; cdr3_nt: TGTGCCAGCAGCTTAGCCCGGGGGATAACCAAAAACATTCAGTACTTC; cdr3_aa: CASSLARGITKNIQYF
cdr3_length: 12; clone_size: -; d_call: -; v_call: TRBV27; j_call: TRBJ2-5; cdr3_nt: TGTGCCAGCAGTTTAAGGGGGAGAGAGCAGTACTTC; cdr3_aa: CASSLRGREQYF
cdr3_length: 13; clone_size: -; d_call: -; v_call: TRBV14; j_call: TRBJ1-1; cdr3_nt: TGTGCCAGCAGCGAGGGATTGAACACTGAAGCTGTCTTT; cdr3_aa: CASSEGLNTEAVF
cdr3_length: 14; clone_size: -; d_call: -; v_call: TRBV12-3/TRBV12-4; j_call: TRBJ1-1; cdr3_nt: TGTGCCAGCAGTTTAAGCGGGGGACGGACTGAAGCTTTCTTT; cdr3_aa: CASSLSGGRTEAFF
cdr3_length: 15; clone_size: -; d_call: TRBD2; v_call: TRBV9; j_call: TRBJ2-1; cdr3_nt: TGTGCCAGCAGCGTCGCGGCTAGCGGGTACAATGAGCAGTTCTTC; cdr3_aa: CASSVAASGYNEQFF
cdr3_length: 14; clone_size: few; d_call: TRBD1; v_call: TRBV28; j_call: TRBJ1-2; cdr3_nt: TGTGCCAGCAGTTTCGTACAGGGGGTTGGTGGCTACACCTTC; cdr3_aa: CASSFVQGVGGYTF
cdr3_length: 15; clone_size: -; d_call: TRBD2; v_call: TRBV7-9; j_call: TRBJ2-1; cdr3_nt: TGTGCCAGCAGATATCTAGCGGGGGGCAACAATGAGCAGTTCTTC; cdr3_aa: CASRYLAGGNNEQFF
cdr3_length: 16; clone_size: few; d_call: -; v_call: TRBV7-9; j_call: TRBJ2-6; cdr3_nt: TGTGCCAGCAGTTCGACCCATATTTCGGAGGCCAACGTCCTGACTTTC; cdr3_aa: CASSSTHISEANVLTF
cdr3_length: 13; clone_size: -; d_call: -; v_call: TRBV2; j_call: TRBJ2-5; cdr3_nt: TGTGCCAGCAGTTCACAGCCCCAAGAGACCCAGTACTTC; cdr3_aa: CASSSQPQETQYF
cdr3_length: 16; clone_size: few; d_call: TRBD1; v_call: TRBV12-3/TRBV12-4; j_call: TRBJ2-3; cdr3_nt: TGTGCCAGCAGGAGTAATGCAGGGGGAAGGACAGATACGCAGTATTTT; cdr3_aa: CASRSNAGGRTDTQYF
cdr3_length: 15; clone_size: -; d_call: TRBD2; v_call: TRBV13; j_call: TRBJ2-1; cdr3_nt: TGTGCCAGCAGCTCGGAGCGGGGGGTCACGAATGAGCAGTTCTTC; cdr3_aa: CASSSERGVTNEQFF
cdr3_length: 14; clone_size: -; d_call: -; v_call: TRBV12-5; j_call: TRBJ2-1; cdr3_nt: TGTGCTAGTGGTTTACCACGGAACTACAATGAGCAGTTCTTC; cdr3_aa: CASGLPRNYNEQFF
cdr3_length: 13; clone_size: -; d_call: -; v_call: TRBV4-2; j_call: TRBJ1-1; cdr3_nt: TGTGCCAGCAGCCCCGTTTCAGTCACTGAAGCTTTCTTT; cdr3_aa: CASSPVSVTEAFF
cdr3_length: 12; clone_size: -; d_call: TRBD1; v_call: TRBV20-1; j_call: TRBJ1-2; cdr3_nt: TGCGGTGCTAGGGCGACAGGGGAGGGCTACACCTTC; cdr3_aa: CGARATGEGYTF
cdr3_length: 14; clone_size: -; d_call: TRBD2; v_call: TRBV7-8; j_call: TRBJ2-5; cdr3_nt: TGTGCCAGCAGCTTAGGGCCTAGCGGGGAGACCCAGTACTTC; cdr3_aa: CASSLGPSGETQYF
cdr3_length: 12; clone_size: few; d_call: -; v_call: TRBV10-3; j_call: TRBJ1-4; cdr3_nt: TGTGCCACCGGGGACTTTCAGGAAAAACTGTTTTTT; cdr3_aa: CATGDFQEKLFF
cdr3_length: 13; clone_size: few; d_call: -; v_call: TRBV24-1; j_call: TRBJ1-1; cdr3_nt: TGTGCCACCAGCCTTGGACCGAACACTGAAGCTTTCTTT; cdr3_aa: CATSLGPNTEAFF
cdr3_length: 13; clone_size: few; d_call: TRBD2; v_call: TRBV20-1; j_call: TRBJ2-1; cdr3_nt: TGCAGTGCTCGACTAGCGGGGCAGTATGAGCAGTTCTTC; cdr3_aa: CSARLAGQYEQFF
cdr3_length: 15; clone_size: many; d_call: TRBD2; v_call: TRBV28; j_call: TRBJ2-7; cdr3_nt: TGTGCCAGCAGTTTGACTAGCGGGAGCTCCTACGAGCAGTACTTC; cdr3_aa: CASSLTSGSSYEQYF
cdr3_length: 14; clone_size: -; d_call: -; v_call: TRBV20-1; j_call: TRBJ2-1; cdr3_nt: TGCAGTGCTAGAGGATTCCTCAGTTACAATGAGCAGCTCTTC; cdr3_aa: CSARGFLSYNEQLF
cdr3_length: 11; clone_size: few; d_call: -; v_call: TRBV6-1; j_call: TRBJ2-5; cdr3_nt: TGTGCCAGCAGGAAATTAGCCTTTCGGTACTTC; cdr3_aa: CASRKLAFRYF
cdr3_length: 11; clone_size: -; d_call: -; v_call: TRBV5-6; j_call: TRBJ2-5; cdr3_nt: TGTGCCGGCAGCCAAGCTGAGGCCCAGTACTTC; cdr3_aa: CAGSQAEAQYF
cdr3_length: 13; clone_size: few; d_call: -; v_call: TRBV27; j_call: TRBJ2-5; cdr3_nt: TGTGCCAGCAGTTTATTTGAGGAAGAGACCCAGTACTTC; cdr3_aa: CASSLFEEETQYF
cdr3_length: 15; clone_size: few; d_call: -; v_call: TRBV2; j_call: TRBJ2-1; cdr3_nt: TGTGCCACCTCGGAGGGGCTAGCAGATTACAATGAGCAGTTCTTC; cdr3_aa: CATSEGLADYNEQFF
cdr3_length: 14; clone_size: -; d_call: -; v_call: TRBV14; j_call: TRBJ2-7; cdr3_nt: TGTGCCAGCAGCCAAGGAGGGGCGGGGTACGAGCAGTACTTC; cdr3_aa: CASSQGGAGYEQYF
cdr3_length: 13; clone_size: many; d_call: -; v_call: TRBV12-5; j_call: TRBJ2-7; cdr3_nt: TGTGCTAGTGGTCCTGATTTCCGCGGCGAGCAGTACTTC; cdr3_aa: CASGPDFRGEQYF
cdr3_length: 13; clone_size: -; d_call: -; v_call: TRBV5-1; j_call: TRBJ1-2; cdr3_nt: TGCGCCAGCAGATCAACGGGGGCATATGGCTACACCTTC; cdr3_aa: CASRSTGAYGYTF
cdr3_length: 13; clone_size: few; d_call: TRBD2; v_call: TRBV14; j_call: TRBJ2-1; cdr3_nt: TGTGCCAGCAGCCAAGAGGGAGGGGATGAGCAGTTCTTC; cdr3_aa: CASSQEGGDEQFF
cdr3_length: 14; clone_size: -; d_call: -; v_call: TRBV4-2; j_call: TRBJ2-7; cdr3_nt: TGTGCCAGCAGCCAATCCACGCTGGGGGGCGAGCAGTACTTC; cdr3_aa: CASSQSTLGGEQYF
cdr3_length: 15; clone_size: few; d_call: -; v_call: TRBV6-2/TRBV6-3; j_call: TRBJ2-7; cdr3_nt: TGTGCCAGCACCGAAATGAGGGACGGAACCTACGAGCAGTACTTC; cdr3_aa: CASTEMRDGTYEQYF
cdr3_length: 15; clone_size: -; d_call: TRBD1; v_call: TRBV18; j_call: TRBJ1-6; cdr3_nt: TGTGCCAGCTCACCTAGGGACAGTTCGAATTCACCCCTCCACTTT; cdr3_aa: CASSPRDSSNSPLHF
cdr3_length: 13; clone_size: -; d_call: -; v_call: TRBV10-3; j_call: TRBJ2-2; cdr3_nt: TGTGCCACTACCCCAGGAGGGACCGGGGAGCTGTTTTTT; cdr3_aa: CATTPGGTGELFF
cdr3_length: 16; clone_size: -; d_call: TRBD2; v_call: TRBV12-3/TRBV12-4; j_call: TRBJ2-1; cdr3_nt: TGTGCCAGCAGTTCCCCGTGGCTAGCGGGAAACAATGAGCAGTTCTTC; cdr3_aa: CASSSPWLAGNNEQFF
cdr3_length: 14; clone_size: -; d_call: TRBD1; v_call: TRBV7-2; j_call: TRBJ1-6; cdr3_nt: TGTGCCAGCAGCCCGGGACAGTCTAATTCACCCCTCCACTTT; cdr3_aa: CASSPGQSNSPLHF
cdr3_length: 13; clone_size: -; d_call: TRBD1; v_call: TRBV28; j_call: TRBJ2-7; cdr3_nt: TGTGCCAGCAGCTTGGGACAGCTCAGCGAGCAGTACTTC; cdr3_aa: CASSLGQLSEQYF
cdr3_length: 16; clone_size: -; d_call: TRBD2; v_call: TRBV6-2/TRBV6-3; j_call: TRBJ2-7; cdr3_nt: TGTGCCAGCAGCCGAACTAGCGGGGCCCTCTCCTACGAGCAGTACTTC; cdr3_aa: CASSRTSGALSYEQYF
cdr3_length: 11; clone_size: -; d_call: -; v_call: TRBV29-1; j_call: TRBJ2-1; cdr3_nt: TGCAGCGTTGAAGATCTTAATGAGCAGTTCTTC; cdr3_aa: CSVEDLNEQFF
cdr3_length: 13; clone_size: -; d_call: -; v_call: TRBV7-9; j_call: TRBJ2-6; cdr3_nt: TGTGCCAGCAGCTCACACGGGGCCAACGTCCTGACTTTC; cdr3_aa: CASSSHGANVLTF
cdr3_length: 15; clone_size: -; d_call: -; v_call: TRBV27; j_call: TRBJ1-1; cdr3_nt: TGTGCCAGCAGTTTATCGACGGGTTATGGCACTGATGCTTTCTTT; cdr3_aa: CASSLSTGYGTDAFF
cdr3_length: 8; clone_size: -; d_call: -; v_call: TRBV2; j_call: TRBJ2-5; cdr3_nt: TGTGCTATAGAGACCCAGCACTTC; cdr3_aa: CAIETQHF
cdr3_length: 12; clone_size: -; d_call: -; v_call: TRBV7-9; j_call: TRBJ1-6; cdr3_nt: TGTGCCAGCAGCAGGGGTTACGCACCCCTCCACTTT; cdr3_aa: CASSRGYAPLHF
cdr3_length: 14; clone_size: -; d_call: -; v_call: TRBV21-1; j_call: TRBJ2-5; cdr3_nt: TGTGCCAGCAGCAAACCGTGGTACGGGGAGACCCAGTACTTC; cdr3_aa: CASSKPWYGETQYF
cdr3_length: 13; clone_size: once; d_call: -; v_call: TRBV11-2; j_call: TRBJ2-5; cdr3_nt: TGTGCCAGCAGCCCCCAGGTATCGGAGACCCAGTACTTC; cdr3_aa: CASSPQVSETQYF
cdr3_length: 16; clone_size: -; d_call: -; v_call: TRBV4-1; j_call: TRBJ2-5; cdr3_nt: TGCGCCAGCAGCCAGGGGGTGGGGGTTCTTCAAGAGACCCAGTACTTC; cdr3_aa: CASSQGVGVLQETQYF
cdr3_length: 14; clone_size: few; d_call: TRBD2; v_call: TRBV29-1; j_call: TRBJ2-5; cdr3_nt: TGCAGCGTTGGCCTAGCGGGGGTTCGGGAGACCCAGTACTTC; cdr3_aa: CSVGLAGVRETQYF
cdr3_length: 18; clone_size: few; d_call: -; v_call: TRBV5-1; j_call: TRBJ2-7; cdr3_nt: TGCGCCAGCAGCCTCCATTTCCTATCCTGGCCCTTGTTCTACGAGCAGTACTTC; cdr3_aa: CASSLHFLSWPLFYEQYF
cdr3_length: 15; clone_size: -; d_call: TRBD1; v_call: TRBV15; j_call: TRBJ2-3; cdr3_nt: TGTGCCACCAGCAGGGACAGGGGGCTCTCGGATACGCAGTATTTT; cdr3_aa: CATSRDRGLSDTQYF
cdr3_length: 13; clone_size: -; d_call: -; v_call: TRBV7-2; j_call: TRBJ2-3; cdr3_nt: TGTGCCAGCAGCTCTTACATAGCGGATACGCAGTATTTT; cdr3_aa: CASSSYIADTQYF
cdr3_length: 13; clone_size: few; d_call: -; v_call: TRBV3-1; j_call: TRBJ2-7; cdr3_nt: TGTGCCAGCCAACCCGGGTCCTCCTACGAGCAGTACTTC; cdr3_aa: CASQPGSSYEQYF
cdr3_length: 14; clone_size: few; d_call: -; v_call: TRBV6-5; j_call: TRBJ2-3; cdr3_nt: TGTGCCAGCACCCCCTCGGCCAGAACAGATACGCAGTATTTT; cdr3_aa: CASTPSARTDTQYF
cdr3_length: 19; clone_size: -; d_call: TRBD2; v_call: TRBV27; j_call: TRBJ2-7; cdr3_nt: TGTGCCAGCAGTTTAATTGGACTAGCGGGGGGTTACCCCGGCTACGAGCAGTACTTC; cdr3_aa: CASSLIGLAGGYPGYEQYF